These T cell receptor beta chains were read from a single sample in a study of blood T cell repertoires in COVID-19. Repertoires were generated with immunoSEQ multiplex PCR, while TCRdb's copy carries only in-frame clones and drops some. The repertoire includes roughly 80,000 clones, roughly 91% of them detected once, and roughly 2% sits in the top ten. Sequencing was done on a sample of peripheral blood. The receptors shown here come from a woman aged 45-59 years in a cohort sampled during active COVID-19. Each CDR3 is given without its conserved first and last residue. A D gene is named only where the DNA matches it firmly.

d_call	v_call	j_call	cdr3_aa
NA	TRBV5-4	TRBJ1-3	ASSWGGTAGNTIY
TRBD2	TRBV19	TRBJ2-7	ASSIVGLAGNEQY
NA	TRBV27	TRBJ1-5	ASSSSGDNQPQH
NA	TRBV3-1/TRBV3-2	TRBJ2-3	ASSQVVDILNTDTQY
TRBD2	TRBV3-1/TRBV3-2	TRBJ2-1	ASRTSGGAGNEQF
NA	TRBV2	TRBJ2-5	ASRAQETQY
NA	TRBV30	TRBJ2-1	AWGLQGNEQF
TRBD1	TRBV3-1/TRBV3-2	TRBJ1-2	ASSHLRGDREGYT
TRBD2	TRBV3-1/TRBV3-2	TRBJ2-7	ASTSGNSYEQY
TRBD2	TRBV4-1	TRBJ2-5	ASSQGGAGGPEETQY
NA	TRBV15	TRBJ2-3	ATSREGGPTQY
TRBD1	TRBV23-1	TRBJ1-5	ASSQYMIGTGGQPQH
TRBD1	TRBV4-1	TRBJ1-1	ASSFKGQGVEAF
NA	TRBV9	TRBJ2-5	ASSVEGGRRETQY
NA	TRBV28	TRBJ2-1	ASSAGTGVGNEQF
TRBD2	TRBV29-1	TRBJ2-7	SVAGRAGMSYEQY
NA	TRBV5-1	TRBJ1-2	ASSLDPGANYGYT